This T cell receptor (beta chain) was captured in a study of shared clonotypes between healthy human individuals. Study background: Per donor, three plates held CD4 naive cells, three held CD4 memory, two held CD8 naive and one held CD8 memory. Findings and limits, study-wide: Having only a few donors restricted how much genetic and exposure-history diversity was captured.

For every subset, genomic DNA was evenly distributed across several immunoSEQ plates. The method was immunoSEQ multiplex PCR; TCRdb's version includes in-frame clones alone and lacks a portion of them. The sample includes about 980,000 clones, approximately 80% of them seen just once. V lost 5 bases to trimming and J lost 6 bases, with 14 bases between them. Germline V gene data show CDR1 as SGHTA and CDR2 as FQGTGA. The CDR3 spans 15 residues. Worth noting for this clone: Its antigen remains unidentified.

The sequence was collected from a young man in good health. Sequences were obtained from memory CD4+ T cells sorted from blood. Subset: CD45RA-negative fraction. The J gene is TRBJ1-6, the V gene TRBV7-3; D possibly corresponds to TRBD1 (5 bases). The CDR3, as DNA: TGTGCCAGCAGCCACGGTGCGGGGGGTAATTCACCCCTCCACTTT. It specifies CASSHGAGGNSPLHF.